The T cell receptor beta chain described here comes from a study of human T cells and chemical hapten exposure. Overall study: A roughly 2 cm by roughly 2 cm inner upper arm patch received 2% DPC for sensitization.

The CDR3 has 14 amino acids. With 7 bases removed from V and 0 bases from J, the gap between germline ends came to 13 bases. From germline, CDR1 is MDHEN and CDR2 SYDVKM. Study results and limitations: Having alopecia, donors may respond immunologically unlike healthy people. Higher patch test scores went with higher counts of PT1 expanded TCRs.

One entry per CDR3 protein results from TCRdb running MiXCR on the RACE reads. This sample yields about 380,000 distinct CDR3 sequences, of which around 5.5% are seen a single time; just over 2.5% belongs to the top ten. This clonotype has only a few counts. The target antigen is unknown. As for time point: pre-sensitization, week 0. This sample's treatment: therapeutic diphenylcyclopropenone sensitization with weekly scalp DPC. This receptor was identified in a woman between 50 and 59 years old with alopecia areata. Some clones in this sample may be carry-over from other donors' samples. The rearrangement uses TRBV28 and TRBJ2-7; no definite D call. This material consisted of whole blood, taken in connection with sensitization to the hapten diphenylcyclopropenone (DPC). CDR3 region: CASTPDASSYEQYF. The CDR3 DNA reads TGTGCCAGCACCCCGGACGCCTCCTCCTACGAGCAGTACTTC.